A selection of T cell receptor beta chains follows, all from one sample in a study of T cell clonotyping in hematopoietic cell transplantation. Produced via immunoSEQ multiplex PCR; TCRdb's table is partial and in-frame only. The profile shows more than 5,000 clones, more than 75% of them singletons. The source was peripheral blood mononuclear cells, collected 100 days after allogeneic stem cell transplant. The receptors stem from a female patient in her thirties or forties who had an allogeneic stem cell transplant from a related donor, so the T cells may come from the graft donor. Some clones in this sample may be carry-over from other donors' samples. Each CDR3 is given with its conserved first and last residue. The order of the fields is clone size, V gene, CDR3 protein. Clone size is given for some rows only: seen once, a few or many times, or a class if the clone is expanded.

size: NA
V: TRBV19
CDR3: CASSMFLNNEQFF

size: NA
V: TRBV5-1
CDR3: CASSPPTGGATEAFF

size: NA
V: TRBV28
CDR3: CASSFSPGQGSEAFF

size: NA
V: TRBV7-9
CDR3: CASSPRQGGHGTDTQYF

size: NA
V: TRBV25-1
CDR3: CASSIQGLNEKLFF

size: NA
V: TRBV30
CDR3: CAWSDPMLAGGSETQYF

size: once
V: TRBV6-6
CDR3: CASSYSRDRAHTEAFF

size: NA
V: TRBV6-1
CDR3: CASSEQGAPSYEQYF

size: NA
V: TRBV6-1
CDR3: CASSERGDRLTETQYF

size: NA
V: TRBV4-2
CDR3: CASSQDWSQGQFF

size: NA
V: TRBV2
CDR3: CASSGSDREGWSAEAFF

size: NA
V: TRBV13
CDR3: CASSLEGSGNNEQFF

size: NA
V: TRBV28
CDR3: CASSLLGRTDTQYF

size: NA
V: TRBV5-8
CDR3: CASSFPQNTEAFF

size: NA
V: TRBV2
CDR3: CASSHTLTGSTDTQYF

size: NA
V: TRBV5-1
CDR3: CASSLLTPDYGYTF

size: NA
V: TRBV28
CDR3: CASSFGGSGGNEQFF

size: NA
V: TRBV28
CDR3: CASSSTNGRAGENIQYF

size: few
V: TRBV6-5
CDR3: CASSYSNLAGAGELFF

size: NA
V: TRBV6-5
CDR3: CASRDEGTRSEQYF

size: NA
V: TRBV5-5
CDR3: CASSPPGRTDTQYF

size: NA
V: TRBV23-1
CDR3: CASTHWTQYF

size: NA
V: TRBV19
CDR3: CASSAPSGVGTDTQYF

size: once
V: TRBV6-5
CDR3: CASKGQTNTEAFF

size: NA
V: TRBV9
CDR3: CASSAGVDNEQFF

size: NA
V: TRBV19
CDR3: CASRKDGDYGYTF

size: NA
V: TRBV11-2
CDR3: CASSFDLAGNEQFF

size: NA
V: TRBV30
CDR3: CAWSTGIIYGYTF

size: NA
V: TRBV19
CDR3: CASSILGEPYEQYF

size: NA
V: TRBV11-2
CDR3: CASSSVGDSGNTIYF

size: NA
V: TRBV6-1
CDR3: CASSETTVSYEQYF

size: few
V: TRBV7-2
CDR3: CASSLSMGTAEPQHF

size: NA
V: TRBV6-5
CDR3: CASTSSGANVLTF

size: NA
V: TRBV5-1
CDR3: CASCATGGADTQYF

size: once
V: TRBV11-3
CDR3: CASSSQGLATDTQYF

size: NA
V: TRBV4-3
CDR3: CASSQGTSGRYNQYF

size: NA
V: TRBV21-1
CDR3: CASSKEVRWGETQYF

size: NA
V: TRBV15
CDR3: CATSRDRVGDEQFF

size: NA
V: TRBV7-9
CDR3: CASSFVGETQYF

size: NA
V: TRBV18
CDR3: CASSLGEANNEQFF

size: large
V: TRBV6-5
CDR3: CASSYSGADEKLFF

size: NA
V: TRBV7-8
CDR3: CASRTGQGGDEQYF

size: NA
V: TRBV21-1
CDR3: CASSRGLAGVDEQFF

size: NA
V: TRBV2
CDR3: CASIPDLGGYTF

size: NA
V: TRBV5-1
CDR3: CASGVASTNEKLFF

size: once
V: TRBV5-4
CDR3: CASSLGGHSYEQYF

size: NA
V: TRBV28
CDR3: CATRPPRSYYGYTF

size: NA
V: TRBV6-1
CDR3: CASSENEQGSEKLFF

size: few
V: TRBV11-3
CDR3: CASRGLAEDTQYF

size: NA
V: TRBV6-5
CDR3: CASRKTGGTEAFF

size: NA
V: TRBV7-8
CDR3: CASSLAQGAAEAFF

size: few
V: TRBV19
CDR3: CASSISGNQPQHF

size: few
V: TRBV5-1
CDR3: CASSPGLAGAGSGELFF

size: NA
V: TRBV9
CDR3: CASSVKAGFTDTQYF

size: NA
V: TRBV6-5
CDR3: CASKRENIQYF

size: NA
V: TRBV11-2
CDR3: CASSSSGNRNEQFF

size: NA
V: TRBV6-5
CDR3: CASSYRRGRDYGYTF

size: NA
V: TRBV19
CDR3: CASSNGGGFYGYTF

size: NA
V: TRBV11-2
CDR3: CASSLGQGSSYEQYF